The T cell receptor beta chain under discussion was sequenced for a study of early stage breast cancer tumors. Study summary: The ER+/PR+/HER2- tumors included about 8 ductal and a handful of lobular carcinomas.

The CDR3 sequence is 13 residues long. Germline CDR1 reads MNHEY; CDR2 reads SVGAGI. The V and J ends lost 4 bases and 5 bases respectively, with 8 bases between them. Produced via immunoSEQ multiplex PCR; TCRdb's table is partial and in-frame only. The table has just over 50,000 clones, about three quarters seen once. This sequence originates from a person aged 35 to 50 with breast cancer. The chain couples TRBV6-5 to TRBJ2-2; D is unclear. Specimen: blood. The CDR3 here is CASSFTSTGELFF. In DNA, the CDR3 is TGTGCCAGCAGTTTTACTTCTACCGGGGAGCTGTTTTTT.